This T cell receptor (beta chain) was sequenced in a study of T cell repertoires in cytomegalovirus infection. Study-level background: It can be stated that public TCR beta signatures indicated CMV infection as well as a matching HLA type.

The sample holds many counts of this clonotype. Its antigen is undetermined. This CDR3 spans 15 amino acids. V dropped 4 bases and J dropped 6 bases, with 19 bases sitting between them. Germline V gene sequence: CDR1 SGHVS, CDR2 FNYEAQ. General study points: Of the TCR beta families, the public ones yielded a cumulative frequency that identified carriers of CMV plus the relevant HLA. Within the response measured ex vivo, HLA-C-restricted CMV-specific TCR beta clonotypes were dominant.

From the reads, TCRdb called clonotypes with MiXCR, one entry per CDR3 protein. The sample has 250,000 to 300,000 distinct CDR3 sequences, about 13% seen once. The TCR comes from a human donor in good health (CMV status not recorded). Some clones in this sample may be carry-over from other donors' samples. This sequence joins TRBV7-6 and TRBJ2-7; possibly TRBD2 for D (6 bases). The specimen sequenced was PBMCs. This CDR3 reads CASSSLTGPGGEQYF. DNA for the CDR3: TGTGCCAGCAGCTCGTTGACGGGACCCGGGGGCGAGCAGTACTTC.